This record concerns one T cell receptor beta chain sequence. Its antigen is currently unknown. Healthy Caucasians provided all donations. TCRdb processed the 5' RACE reads anew with MiXCR; each CDR3 protein has one entry. The table has 200,000 to 250,000 distinct CDR3 sequences, approximately 5.9% seen once. The CDR3 runs 15 residues. V was clipped by 5 bases and J by 0 bases; unmatched bases: 6. The data were taken from a study of identical twins. General observations from the study: Diverse VJ usage suggested most zero-insertion clonotypes were not invariant T cells. Researchers reported excess low generation probability among twin-shared out-of-frame alpha sequences.

These same records also appear under a second study, on T cells expressing NK-cell markers. As that study records: The leading position in the CD3+CD56-NKG2C+ fraction of four donors also went to these clonotypes.

This TCR came from a woman aged 18-29 years in good health. The sequenced material came from CD8+ T cells sorted from blood. The rearrangement uses TRBV12-3 or TRBV12-4 and TRBJ2-5, with 7 bases identical to TRBD2. The CDR3 sequence is CASSQSGADQETQYF. CDR3 DNA: TGTGCCAGCAGTCAAAGCGGGGCTGACCAAGAGACCCAGTACTTC.